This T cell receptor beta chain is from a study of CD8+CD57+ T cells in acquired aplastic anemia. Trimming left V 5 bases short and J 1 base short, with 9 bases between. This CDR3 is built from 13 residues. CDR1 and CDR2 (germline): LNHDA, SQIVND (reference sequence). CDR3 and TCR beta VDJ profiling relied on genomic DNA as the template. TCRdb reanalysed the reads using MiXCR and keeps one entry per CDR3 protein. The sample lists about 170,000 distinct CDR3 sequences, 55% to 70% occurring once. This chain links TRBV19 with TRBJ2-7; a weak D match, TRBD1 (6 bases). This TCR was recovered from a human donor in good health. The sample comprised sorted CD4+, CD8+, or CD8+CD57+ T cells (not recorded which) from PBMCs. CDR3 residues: CASSADRSYEQYF. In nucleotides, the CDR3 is TGTGCCAGTAGTGCCGACAGGTCCTACGAGCAGTACTTC.